The T cell receptor (beta chain) described here comes from a study of shared clonotypes between healthy human individuals. Trimming shortened V by 2 bases and J by 4 bases, and 9 bases separated the two germline ends. Germline V gives CDR1 MGHRA, CDR2 YSYEKL. The CDR3 is 14 residues long. It was across several immunoSEQ plates that each subset's genomic DNA was evenly split. Each PCR replicate run on unsorted PBMC took in approximately 300 ng DNA, around 30,000 T cell genomes. Unsorted PBMC DNA went through sequencing on ten immunoSEQ deep assay plates. Libraries were prepared by immunoSEQ multiplex PCR; TCRdb keeps only in-frame clonotypes and omits some of them. Counted here are about 490,000 clones, 60% to 80% occurring once; the ten biggest clones make up 9.5% to 15%. In regard to this clone: The antigen remains undetermined.

The study, taken as a whole, reports: An expected dependence of interdonor clonotype sharing on sequencing depth was noted.

The rearrangement links TRBV4-1 to TRBJ1-3; D call uncertain. Sequenced sample: PBMCs. This clonotype originated in a woman aged 40 to 55 in good health. Some clones in this sample may be carry-over from other donors' samples. CDR3 DNA: TGCGCCAGCAGCCAATGGGTAGGAGGAAACACCATATATTTT. It translates to CASSQWVGGNTIYF.